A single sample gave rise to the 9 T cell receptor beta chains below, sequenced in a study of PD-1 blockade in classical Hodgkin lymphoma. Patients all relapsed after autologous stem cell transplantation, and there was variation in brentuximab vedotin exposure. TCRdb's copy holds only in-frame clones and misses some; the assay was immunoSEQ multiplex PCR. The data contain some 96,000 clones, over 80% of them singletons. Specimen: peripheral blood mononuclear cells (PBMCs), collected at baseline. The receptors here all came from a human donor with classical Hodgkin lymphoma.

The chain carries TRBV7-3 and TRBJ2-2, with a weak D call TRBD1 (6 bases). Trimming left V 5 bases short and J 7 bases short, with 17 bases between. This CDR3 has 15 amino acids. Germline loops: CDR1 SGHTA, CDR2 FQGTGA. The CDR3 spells CASSLVGAMDGELFF. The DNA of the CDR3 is TGTGCCAGCAGCCTGGTGGGGGCGATGGACGGGGAGCTGTTTTTT.

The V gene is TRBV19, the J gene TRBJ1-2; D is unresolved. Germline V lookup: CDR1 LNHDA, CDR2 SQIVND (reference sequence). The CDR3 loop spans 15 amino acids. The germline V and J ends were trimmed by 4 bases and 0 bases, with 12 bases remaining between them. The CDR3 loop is CASSTSGSPNYGYTF. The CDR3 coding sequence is TGTGCCAGTAGTACATCGGGCAGCCCTAACTATGGCTACACCTTC. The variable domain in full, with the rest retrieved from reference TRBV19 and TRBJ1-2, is DGGITQSPKYLFRKEGQNVTLSCEQNLNHDAMYWYRQDPGQGLRLIYYSQIVNDFQKGDIAEGYSVSREKKESFPLTVTSAQKNPTAFYLCASSTSGSPNYGYTFGSGTRLTVV.

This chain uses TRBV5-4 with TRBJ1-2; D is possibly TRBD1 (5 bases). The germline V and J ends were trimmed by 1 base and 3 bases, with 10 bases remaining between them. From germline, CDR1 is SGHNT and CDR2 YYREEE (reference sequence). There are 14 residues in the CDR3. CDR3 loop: CASSLRGLDYGYTF. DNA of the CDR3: TGTGCCAGCAGCTTGAGGGGCTTGGACTATGGCTACACCTTC. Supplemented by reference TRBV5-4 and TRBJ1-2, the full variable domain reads ETGVTQSPTHLIKTRGQQVTLRCSSQSGHNTVSWYQQALGQGPQFIFQYYREEENGRGNFPPRFSGLQFPNYSSELNVNALELDDSALYLCASSLRGLDYGYTFGSGTRLTVV.

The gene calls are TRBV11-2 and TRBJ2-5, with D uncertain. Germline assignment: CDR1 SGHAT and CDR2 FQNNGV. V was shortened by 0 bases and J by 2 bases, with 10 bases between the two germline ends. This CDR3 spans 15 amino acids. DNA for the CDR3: TGTGCCAGCAGCTTAGATATCGGGTTTCAAGAGACCCAGTACTTC. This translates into CASSLDIGFQETQYF.

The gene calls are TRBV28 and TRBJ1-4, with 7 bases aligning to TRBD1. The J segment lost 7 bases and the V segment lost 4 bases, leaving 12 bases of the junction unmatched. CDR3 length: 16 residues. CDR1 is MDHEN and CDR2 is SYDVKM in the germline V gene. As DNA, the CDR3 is TGTGCCAGCAGTTCCCCACGGGACAGATTACTTGAAAAACTGTTTTTT. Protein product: CASSSPRDRLLEKLFF.

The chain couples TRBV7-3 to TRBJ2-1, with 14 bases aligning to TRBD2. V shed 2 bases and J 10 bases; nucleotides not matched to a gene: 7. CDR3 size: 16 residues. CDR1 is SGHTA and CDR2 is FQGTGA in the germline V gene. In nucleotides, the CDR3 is TGTGCCAGCAGCTTAGGGGGACTAGCGGGAGTGAGGGAGCAGTTCTTC. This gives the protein CASSLGGLAGVREQFF.

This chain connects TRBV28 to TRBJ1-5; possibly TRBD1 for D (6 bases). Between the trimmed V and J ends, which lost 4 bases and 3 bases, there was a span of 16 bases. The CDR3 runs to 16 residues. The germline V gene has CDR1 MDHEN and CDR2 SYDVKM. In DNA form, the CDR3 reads TGTGCCAGCAGTTCAGGGACACGGGGGGTCAATCAGCCCCAGCATTTT. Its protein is CASSSGTRGVNQPQHF.

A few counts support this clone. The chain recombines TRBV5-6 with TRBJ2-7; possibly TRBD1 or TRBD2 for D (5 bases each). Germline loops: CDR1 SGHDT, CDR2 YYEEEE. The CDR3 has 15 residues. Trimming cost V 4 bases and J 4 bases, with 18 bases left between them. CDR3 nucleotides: TGTGCCAGCAGCCCGGGACGTCCTCCACTTTACGAGCAGTACTTC. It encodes CASSPGRPPLYEQYF.

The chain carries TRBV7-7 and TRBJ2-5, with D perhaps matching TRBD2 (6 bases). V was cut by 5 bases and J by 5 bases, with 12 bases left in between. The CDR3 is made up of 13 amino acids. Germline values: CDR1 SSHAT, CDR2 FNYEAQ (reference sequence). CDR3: CASSLRLGETQYF. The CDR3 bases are TGTGCCAGCAGCCTCCGACTAGGCGAGACCCAGTACTTC.